The entry below gives a single T cell receptor (beta chain) sequence along with its context. This study enrolled people aged roughly 18 to 89 from about two dozen US geographic areas. This specimen belongs to a study of blood T cell repertoires in COVID-19. Study details: Whether acute or convalescent, the COVID-19 samples came from the United States, Italy and Spain.

The data were produced by immunoSEQ multiplex PCR, yet TCRdb's version contains in-frame clones alone and is incomplete. The table has 200,000 to 250,000 clones, around 86% seen once. The TCR originated in a woman in her forties or fifties with acute COVID-19. The sample taken for sequencing was PBMCs or T cells enriched from blood (not recorded which).

CDR3 nucleotides: TGTGCCAGCAGCCAATTCGGGAGATTAAATGCCCTCCACTTT. Protein sequence: CASSQFGRLNALHF. This chain connects TRBV14 to TRBJ1-6; no clear D gene. The CDR3 runs to 14 residues. The germline V gene encodes CDR1 SGHDN and CDR2 FVKESK. V lost 2 bases and J lost 14, with 16 bases in between.